Shown below are 11 T cell receptor beta chains from a single sample sequenced in a study of control samples from healthy donors and cancer patients. TCRdb's copy holds only in-frame clones and misses some; the assay was immunoSEQ multiplex PCR. The repertoire holds around 170,000 clones, with roughly 88% as singletons. What was sequenced was blood. These receptors were collected from a woman in her 30s in good health.

The rearrangement uses TRBV4-2 and TRBJ1-5, with D unclear. The CDR3 sequence is 12 residues long. The germline V gene has CDR1 LGHNA and CDR2 YNFKEQ. Between the trimmed V and J ends, which lost 0 bases and 11 bases, there was a span of 8 bases. CDR3 residues: CASSQDSGAQHF. The CDR3 DNA follows: TGTGCCAGCAGCCAAGATTCCGGGGCCCAGCATTTT.

This clone showed up just a few times. The V and J genes are TRBV3-1 (or the pseudogene TRBV3-2) and TRBJ1-3; D unresolved. This CDR3 has 14 amino acids. V lost 0 bases and J 5 bases, leaving 8 bases between the germline ends. Germline lookup yields CDR1 LGHDT and CDR2 YNNKEL (reference sequence). In DNA, the CDR3 is TGTGCCAGCAGCCAAGATCCAGGTAGAAACACCATATATTTT. The encoded protein is CASSQDPGRNTIYF.

This sequence joins TRBV2 and TRBJ2-1; TRBD2 matches at 11 bases. Trimming removed 7 bases from V and 6 bases from J; junction bases left unmatched: 8. Germline V gene sequence: CDR1 SNHLY, CDR2 FYNNEI. The CDR3 spans 15 residues. The CDR3 loop reads CASTFSGRASNEQFF. The CDR3 bases are TGTGCCAGCACCTTTAGCGGGAGGGCCTCCAATGAGCAGTTCTTC.

The CDR3 is CASSLLINYEQYF. CDR3 DNA sequence: TGTGCCAGCAGCTTACTCATTAACTACGAGCAGTACTTC. The rearrangement uses TRBV7-2 and TRBJ2-7; D is undetermined. Germline CDR1 and CDR2: SGHTA and FQGNSA. This CDR3 spans 13 amino acids. V lost 2 bases and J 3 bases, leaving 8 bases between the germline ends.

This chain joins TRBV27 and TRBJ1-4; D perhaps matches TRBD1 (5 bases). Germline V gene sequence: CDR1 MNHEY, CDR2 SMNVEV (reference sequence). This CDR3 is built from 16 residues. With 3 bases removed from V and 2 bases from J, the gap between germline ends came to 13 bases. CDR3: CASSLQGGDTNEKLFF. CDR3 in DNA: TGTGCCAGCAGTTTGCAGGGAGGTGACACTAATGAAAAACTGTTTTTT. Full variable domain (remainder filled in from reference TRBV27 and TRBJ1-4): EAQVTQNPRYLITVTGKKLTVTCSQNMNHEYMSWYRQDPGLGLRQIYYSMNVEVTDKGDVPEGYKVSRKEKRNFPLILESPSPNQTSLYFCASSLQGGDTNEKLFFGSGTQLSVL.

The chain recombines TRBV24-1 with TRBJ2-7, with TRBD1 matching over 9 bases. CDR3 length equals 13 residues. J gave up 6 bases and V 10 bases, and 9 bases lay outside the gene matches. Germline V gene sequence: CDR1 KGHDR, CDR2 SFDVKD. Written as DNA, the CDR3 is TGTGCCACGGCGGGACAGGGCCCTAGCGAGCAGTACTTC. Translating gives CATAGQGPSEQYF.

This CDR3 is CASSKGLAQETQYF. DNA for the CDR3: TGTGCCAGCAGCAAGGGACTAGCCCAAGAGACCCAGTACTTC. The chain combines TRBV5-6 with TRBJ2-5, with 9 bases aligning to TRBD2. V shed 4 bases and J 1 base; nucleotides not matched to a gene: 2. The CDR3 contains 14 residues. Germline values: CDR1 SGHDT, CDR2 YYEEEE.

This clone was seen only once. The V gene is TRBV5-1, the J gene TRBJ2-2; D is tentatively TRBD1 or TRBD2 (5 bases each). This CDR3 region has 16 residues. Trimming stripped 0 bases from V and 5 bases from J, with 14 bases between. Germline-derived CDR1 and CDR2 are SGHRS and YFSETQ. DNA for the CDR3: TGCGCCAGCAGCTTGGAAGGCAGGGAGTGGACCGGGGAGCTGTTTTTT. As protein: CASSLEGREWTGELFF.

Of note for this clone: Other DNA sequences within the sample encode an identical CDR3. This chain links TRBV28 with TRBJ2-7; 7 nucleotides align to TRBD1. This CDR3 is 13 amino acids long. The V gene's germline CDR1 is MDHEN and CDR2 SYDVKM. The junction had 4 bases not matched to a gene; V was cut back by 5 bases and J by 3 bases. The CDR3 reads CASSRQGIYEQYF. For the CDR3, the DNA is TGTGCCAGCAGTCGACAGGGTATCTACGAGCAGTACTTC.

This clone has just one count. The chain links TRBV13 to TRBJ2-1, with a possible D match to TRBD2 (6 bases). Trimming shortened V by 3 bases and J by 9 bases, and 24 bases separated the two germline ends. The CDR3 consists of 17 residues. CDR1 and CDR2 from the germline V gene are PRHDT and FYEKMQ (reference sequence). In nucleotides, the CDR3 is TGTGCCAGCAGCTTCGAAGGAGGGACCGGACCCGCCCCTGAGCAGTTCTTC. It specifies CASSFEGGTGPAPEQFF.

This chain connects TRBV10-2 to TRBJ2-1; no clear D. The CDR3 loop spans 12 amino acids. The germline gives CDR1 WSHSY, CDR2 SAAADI. The germline V and J ends were trimmed by 4 bases and 6 bases, with 7 bases remaining between them. CDR3 residues: CASSGAFNEQFF. In DNA form, the CDR3 reads TGCGCCAGCAGTGGAGCGTTCAATGAGCAGTTCTTC.